The 28 T cell receptor beta chains below all came from one sample that was sequenced in a study of T cells in women clearing cervical HPV infection. The data were produced by immunoSEQ multiplex PCR, yet TCRdb's version contains in-frame clones alone and is incomplete. The sample table sets out around 30,000 clones. Specimen: blood buffy coat. Receptors originate from a woman between 18 and 69 years old with a cervical HPV16 infection that either progressed to CIN3+ or cleared (not recorded which).

As regards this clone: With the read ending 3 residues before the CDR3 end, the germline J gene is used to fill in that end. The chain combines TRBV6-2 or TRBV6-3 with TRBJ2-1, with TRBD1 matching 7 bases. Germline CDR1 is MNHEY and CDR2 is SVGEGT. The CDR3 spans 16 residues. The trim removed 3 bases at V and 5 bases at J, leaving 10 bases unmatched. The sequenced part of the CDR3 DNA is TGTGCCAGCAGTTATAAGAGGGGGCGGTGGAACAATGAG. Protein sequence: CASSYKRGRWNNE. The full CDR3 sequence reads CASSYKRGRWNNEQFF.

As to this clone: From the germline J gene comes the end of the CDR3, since the read stops 3 residues before it. J is TRBJ2-2 and V is TRBV7-9; D call uncertain. V was clipped by 5 bases and J by 7 bases, with 8 bases between them. The CDR3 length is 12 residues. CDR1 and CDR2 (germline): SEHNR, FQNEAQ (reference sequence). The part of the CDR3 DNA that was read is TGTGCCAGCAGCCCCCTTAACGGGGAG. Encoded protein: CASSPLNGE. The complete CDR3 sequence is CASSPLNGELFF. Supplemented by reference TRBV7-9 and TRBJ2-2, the full variable domain reads DTGVSQNPRHKITKRGQNVTFRCDPISEHNRLYWYRQTLGQGPEFLTYFQNEAQLEKSRLLSDRFSAERPKGSFSTLEIQRTEQGDSAMYLCASSPLNGELFFGEGSRLTVL.

Notes on this clone: The CDR3 extends 3 residues past the end of the read, so its final part is completed from the germline J gene. J is TRBJ1-2 and V is TRBV13; 7 nucleotides match TRBD1. The CDR3 totals 12 residues. Germline V gene sequence: CDR1 PRHDT, CDR2 FYEKMQ (reference sequence). The V and J ends lost 4 bases and 7 bases, in that order; junction bases with no gene match: 3. The CDR3: CASSYNRGGYTF. The CDR3 bases that were read are TGTGCCAGCAGCTACAACAGGGGTGGC.

Remarks on this clone: The missing CDR3 end, 3 residues past where the read stops, is filled in from the germline J gene. This rearrangement joins TRBV5-1 to TRBJ2-5; 7 bases are a match to TRBD1. V dropped 7 bases and J dropped 0; count of bases not matched to a gene: 3. The CDR3 loop spans 13 amino acids. Germline CDR1 is SGHRS and CDR2 is YFSETQ. The sequenced part of the CDR3 DNA is TGCGCCAGCGGAACAGGGGACCAAGAGACC. This translates into CASGTGDQET. The whole CDR3 is CASGTGDQETQYF. Complete variable domain (other parts from reference TRBV5-1 and TRBJ2-5): KAGVTQTPRYLIKTRGQQVTLSCSPISGHRSVSWYQQTPGQGLQFLFEYFSETQRNKGNFPGRFSGRQFSNSRSEMNVSTLELGDSALYLCASGTGDQETQYFGPGTRLLVL.

In regard to this clone: The CDR3 extends 3 residues past the end of the read, so its final part is completed from the germline J gene. This chain uses TRBV5-6 with TRBJ1-5; D uncertain. With 0 bases removed from V and 6 bases from J, the gap between germline ends came to 13 bases. There are 15 residues in the CDR3. Germline CDR1 SGHDT, CDR2 YYEEEE. The CDR3 is CASSLGSGVGQPQHF. CDR3 bases read: TGTGCCAGCAGCTTGGGGAGCGGGGTAGGTCAGCCC.

For this clone: The CDR3 extends 3 residues past the end of the read, so its final part is completed from the germline J gene. The chain recombines TRBV5-1 with TRBJ2-7; D perhaps matches TRBD1 (5 bases). Germline CDR1 and CDR2: SGHRS and YFSETQ. The CDR3 contains 13 residues. V lost 5 bases and J lost 0, with 9 bases in between. The CDR3 DNA, read in part, is TGCGCCAGCAGGCCCGACAGCTCCTACGAG. Protein sequence: CASRPDSSYE. The whole CDR3 reads CASRPDSSYEQYF.

Of note for this clone: The CDR3 end falls 3 residues outside the read, so it is completed with the germline J gene. J is TRBJ1-6 and V is TRBV5-1, with D possibly matching TRBD1 (6 bases). Per germline, CDR1 SGHRS and CDR2 YFSETQ. Trimming stripped 2 bases from V and 7 bases from J, with 13 bases between. The CDR3 extends over 15 amino acids. The covered CDR3 bases are TGCGCCAGCAGCTTAGGGGGAGTGGGGAATTCACCC. This gives the protein CASSLGGVGNSP. The CDR3 as a whole reads CASSLGGVGNSPLHF.

For this clone: The CDR3 extends 3 residues past the end of the read, so its final part is completed from the germline J gene. The chain is built from TRBV18 and TRBJ2-5; D ambiguous. The CDR3 is 12 amino acids. CDR1 and CDR2 (germline): KGHSH, LQKENI. The V gene lost 2 bases and the J gene lost 4 bases, with 5 bases spanning the gap. Partial CDR3 DNA: TGTGCCAGCTCACCAAAAGGAGAGACC. Translating gives CASSPKGET. Given in full, the CDR3 is CASSPKGETQYF.

The CDR3 loop reads CASSSIGLAGSSYNEQFF. The DNA read from the CDR3 is TGCGCCAGCAGCTCCATAGGACTAGCGGGAAGCTCCTACAATGAG. The chain combines TRBV5-1 with TRBJ2-1, with TRBD2 matching 12 bases. The sequence runs out 3 residues before the end of the CDR3; the remainder is reconstructed from the germline J gene. Germline V gene sequence: CDR1 SGHRS, CDR2 YFSETQ. The CDR3 consists of 18 residues. V dropped 3 bases and J dropped 0; count of bases not matched to a gene: 7.

Comments on this clone: Read coverage stops 3 residues before the CDR3 terminus; the germline J gene supplies the remainder. This chain links TRBV30 with TRBJ2-5; the match to TRBD1 covers 10 bases. The CDR3 has 13 residues. Germline V gives CDR1 GTSNPN, CDR2 SVGIG (reference sequence). Germline trimming cut 8 bases from V and 6 bases from J; bases unmatched to any gene: 9. The sequenced part of the CDR3 DNA is TGTGCCGGGGGGCGGACAGGGGGACAGACC. It translates to CAGGRTGGQT. In full, the CDR3 reads CAGGRTGGQTQYF.

With regard to this clone: The CDR3 end lies 3 residues beyond the end of the read and is filled in from the germline J gene. V is TRBV24-1 and J is TRBJ1-5, with TRBD1 matching over 9 bases. The CDR3 is 17 residues long. V trimming: 7 bases; J trimming: 0 bases; junction bases outside the gene matches: 9. CDR1 and CDR2 (germline): KGHDR, SFDVKD. The CDR3: CATSVGQGGFSNQPQHF. The CDR3 DNA, read in part, is TGTGCCACCAGCGTGGGACAGGGCGGTTTTAGCAATCAGCCC.

With respect to this clone: The CDR3 extends 3 residues past the end of the read, so its final part is completed from the germline J gene. V gene TRBV12-5 combines with J gene TRBJ2-5, with D uncertain. The V end lost 1 base, the J end lost 4 bases, and 10 bases lay between the germline ends. Germline assignment: CDR1 LGHNT and CDR2 FRNRAP. This CDR3 spans 14 amino acids. The sequenced CDR3 bases are TGTGCTAGTGGTTTGGCCAACAGCCCAGAGACC. Translated: CASGLANSPET. The complete CDR3 sequence is CASGLANSPETQYF. Filled out from reference TRBV12-5 and TRBJ2-5, the complete variable domain reads DARVTQTPRHKVTEMGQEVTMRCQPILGHNTVFWYRQTMMQGLELLAYFRNRAPLDDSGMPKDRFSAEMPDATLATLKIQPSEPRDSAVYFCASGLANSPETQYFGPGTRLLVL.

For this clone: The read halts 3 residues ahead of the CDR3 end, with the missing end drawn from the germline J gene. The chain combines TRBV10-3 with TRBJ1-3; D gene uncertain. This CDR3 is 17 amino acids long. Germline-derived CDR1 and CDR2 are ENHRY and SYGVKD. Trimming removed 7 bases from V and 0 bases from J, with 19 bases in between. The CDR3 bases that were read are TGTGCCATCAAGGGCGGGATAGGCATTGACTCTGGAAACACC. This translates into CAIKGGIGIDSGNT. In full, the CDR3 reads CAIKGGIGIDSGNTIYF.

In regard to this clone: The missing CDR3 end, 3 residues past where the read stops, is filled in from the germline J gene. The V and J genes are TRBV20-1 and TRBJ2-7; 8 bases map to TRBD2. After removal of 6 bases from V and 1 base from J, the junction contained 5 bases not matched to a gene. This CDR3 comprises 13 residues. Germline CDR1 and CDR2: DFQATT and SNEGSKA (reference sequence). CDR3 sequence reads: CSADSGESYEQYF. The sequenced CDR3 bases are TGCAGTGCCGATAGCGGGGAATCCTACGAG.

Note on this clone: The read is 3 residues too short to cover the CDR3 end, so that end is filled in from the germline J gene. The chain is built from TRBV29-1 and TRBJ2-3; TRBD1 matches at 7 bases. The length of the CDR3 is 13 residues. The germline gives CDR1 SQVTM, CDR2 ANQGSEA. The V gene end was trimmed by 7 bases and the J gene end by 1 base; junction bases not matched to a gene: 5. The sequenced part of the CDR3 DNA is TGCAGCGCCCGACAGGGAGGCACAGATACG. Its protein product is CSARQGGTDT. The entire CDR3 is CSARQGGTDTQYF.

Comments on this clone: Read data end 3 residues before the CDR3 end; the end is taken from the germline J gene. The rearrangement links TRBV11-3 to TRBJ1-1, with 7 bases identical to TRBD1. The V segment lost 5 bases and the J segment 4 bases; nucleotides outside the gene matches: 4. Looked up from germline, CDR1 is SGHNT and CDR2 is YENEEA. There are 13 residues in the CDR3. The part of the CDR3 DNA that was read is TGTGCCAGCAGCCGACAGGGAGGCACTGAA. It is translated as CASSRQGGTE. The CDR3 as a whole reads CASSRQGGTEAFF. Full variable domain (missing parts from reference TRBV11-3 and TRBJ1-1): EAGVVQSPRYKIIEKKQPVAFWCNPISGHNTLYWYLQNLGQGPELLIRYENEEAVDDSQLPKDRFSAERLKGVDSTLKIQPAELGDSAVYLCASSRQGGTEAFFGQGTRLTVV.

Concerning this clone: The read ends 3 residues early relative to the CDR3; the germline J gene fills the gap. The gene calls are TRBV18 and TRBJ2-6; possibly TRBD2 for D (6 bases). V lost 2 bases to trimming and J lost 5 bases, with 16 bases between them. CDR3 length equals 17 residues. Germline assignment: CDR1 KGHSH and CDR2 LQKENI. The CDR3 DNA, read in part, is TGTGCCAGCTCACCAATCGCACAGCGGGCTTGGGCCAACGTC. Protein sequence: CASSPIAQRAWANV. The entire CDR3 reads CASSPIAQRAWANVLTF.

Note on this clone: The read comes to an end 3 residues before the CDR3 does, leaving the germline J gene to fill in the end. This chain connects TRBV4-1 to TRBJ2-2, with TRBD2 matching over 7 bases. CDR1 is MGHRA, CDR2 YSYEKL, per germline. The CDR3 is 15 residues long. V lost 5 bases, J lost 5 bases, and 8 bases stayed unmatched. This CDR3 reads CASSGRGVGTGELFF. CDR3 bases read: TGCGCCAGCAGCGGACGGGGGGTCGGGACCGGGGAG.

Comment on this clone: The read halts 3 residues ahead of the CDR3 end, with the missing end drawn from the germline J gene. The chain has TRBV6-2 or TRBV6-3 and TRBJ2-2; 10 positions agree with TRBD2. Germline CDR1 is MNHEY and CDR2 is SVGEGT. The J segment lost 4 bases and the V segment lost 7 bases, leaving 3 bases of the junction unmatched. The CDR3 is 14 residues long. The CDR3 bases that were read are TGTGCCAGCAATAGCGGGGGGACCACCGGGGAG. It translates to CASNSGGTTGE. The CDR3 reads in full as CASNSGGTTGELFF.

Worth noting for this clone: The sequence runs out 3 residues before the end of the CDR3; the remainder is reconstructed from the germline J gene. The chain couples TRBV5-1 to TRBJ2-1; 11 bases fit TRBD2. Germline-derived CDR1 and CDR2 are SGHRS and YFSETQ. The CDR3 extends over 13 amino acids. J gave up 8 bases and V 6 bases, and 4 bases lay outside the gene matches. The CDR3 here is CASKIAGGDEQFF. The DNA read from the CDR3 is TGCGCCAGCAAGATAGCGGGGGGGGATGAG.

The CDR3 is CASSPGQHTSSPLHF. The covered CDR3 bases are TGCGCCAGCAGCCCGGGACAGCATACAAGTTCACCC. The chain links TRBV5-1 to TRBJ1-6; 7 nucleotides agree with TRBD1. The CDR3 goes on 3 residues after the read ends, and that part is filled in from the germline J gene. The CDR3 spans 15 residues. The germline V gene has CDR1 SGHRS and CDR2 YFSETQ. V lost 4 bases to trimming and J lost 9 bases; unmatched junction nucleotides: 10.

On this clone: The read ends 3 residues shy of where the CDR3 ends; the end is completed using the germline J gene. The chain carries TRBV20-1 and TRBJ2-3; 7 nucleotides align to TRBD1. Germline values: CDR1 DFQATT, CDR2 SNEGSKA (reference sequence). This CDR3 contains 14 residues. V trimming: 1 base; J trimming: 2 bases; junction bases outside the gene matches: 3. The CDR3 loop is CSARGTGDTDTQYF. CDR3 bases read: TGCAGTGCTAGAGGAACAGGGGACACAGATACG.

As regards this clone: The sequenced fragment ends 3 residues before the CDR3 boundary, so the rest is inferred from the germline J gene. V and J are TRBV20-1 and TRBJ2-1; possibly TRBD2 for D (5 bases). In germline, CDR1 is DFQATT, CDR2 SNEGSKA (reference sequence). This CDR3 spans 15 amino acids. With 3 bases removed from V and 0 bases from J, the gap between germline ends came to 12 bases. Incomplete CDR3 DNA: TGCAGTGCTAGCCTGCCTCTAGCCTCCTACAATGAG. Translation gives CSASLPLASYNE. The whole CDR3 protein reads CSASLPLASYNEQFF.

Note on this clone: The read finishes 3 residues shy of the CDR3 end, and the germline J gene is used to complete it. The gene calls are TRBV30 and TRBJ1-5; TRBD1 might be the D (5 bases). Germline-derived CDR1 and CDR2 are GTSNPN and SVGIG (reference sequence). This CDR3 comprises 18 residues. V gave up 0 bases and J gave up 0 bases, with 18 bases separating them. The CDR3 DNA, read in part, is TGTGCCTGGAGTGTACCTAATACAGGCCACTATAGCAATCAGCCC. Translating gives CAWSVPNTGHYSNQP. The CDR3 in its entirety is CAWSVPNTGHYSNQPQHF. The full variable domain, completed using reference TRBV30 and TRBJ1-5, is SQTIHQWPATLVQPVGSPLSLECTVEGTSNPNLYWYRQAAGRGLQLLFYSVGIGQISSEVPQNLSASRPQDRQFILSSKKLLLSDSGFYLCAWSVPNTGHYSNQPQHFGDGTRLSIL.

As to this clone: The read halts 3 residues ahead of the CDR3 end, with the missing end drawn from the germline J gene. The J gene is TRBJ2-2, the V gene TRBV11-2; tentatively, D is TRBD1 (5 bases). The length of the CDR3 is 14 residues. The germline V gene encodes CDR1 SGHAT and CDR2 FQNNGV. Trimming stripped 1 base from V and 8 bases from J, with 11 bases between. CDR3 loop: CASSLGQGGGELFF. The part of the CDR3 DNA that was read is TGTGCCAGCAGCTTAGGTCAGGGTGGAGGGGAG.

Details on this clone: Read data end 3 residues before the CDR3 end; the end is taken from the germline J gene. V gene TRBV3-1 (or the pseudogene TRBV3-2) combines with J gene TRBJ2-3, with 7 bases that match TRBD2. The trim removed 4 bases at V and 4 bases at J, leaving 11 bases unmatched. CDR3 length: 16 residues. CDR1 is LGHDT and CDR2 is YNNKEL in the germline V gene (reference sequence). The CDR3 sequence: CASSPLGGSDPDTQYF. The sequenced CDR3 bases are TGTGCCAGCAGCCCCCTCGGCGGGAGTGATCCAGATACG.

Worth noting for this clone: The DNA ends 3 residues before the CDR3 does, and the rest of the CDR3 is filled in from the germline J gene. This chain uses TRBV6-1 with TRBJ2-7, with D uncertain. V lost 0 bases, J lost 6 bases, and 9 bases lay in between. The CDR3 sequence is 13 residues long. Germline lookup yields CDR1 MNHNS and CDR2 SASEGT. The sequenced part of the CDR3 DNA is TGTGCCAGCAGTGAAGCACTCTCCCCCGAG. It specifies CASSEALSPE. The entire CDR3 protein is CASSEALSPEQYF.

As for this clone: The CDR3 end lies 3 residues beyond the end of the read and is filled in from the germline J gene. V usage is TRBV7-2 and J usage is TRBJ1-2; D gene unclear. Germline V gene lookup returns CDR1 SGHTA and CDR2 FQGNSA. The CDR3 sequence is 11 residues long. CDR3 residues: CASSFRSDYTF. The part of the CDR3 DNA that was read is TGTGCCAGCAGCTTCCGGTCCGAC.